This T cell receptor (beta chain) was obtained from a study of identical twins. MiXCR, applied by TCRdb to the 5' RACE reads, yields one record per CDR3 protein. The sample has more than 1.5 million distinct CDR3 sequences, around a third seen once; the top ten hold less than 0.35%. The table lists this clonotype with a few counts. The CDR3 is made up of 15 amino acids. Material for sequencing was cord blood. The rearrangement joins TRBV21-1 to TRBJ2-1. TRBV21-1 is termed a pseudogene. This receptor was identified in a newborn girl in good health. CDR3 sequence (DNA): TGTGCCAGCAGCAAAGGAGGTCGTACCTACAATGAGCAGTTCTTC. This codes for CASSKGGRTYNEQFF.